This T cell receptor beta chain appears in the sequencing data of a study of T cells in Graves' hyperthyroidism and ophthalmopathy. This clonotype occurred many times. Germline V gene data show CDR1 as SGHAT and CDR2 as FQNNGV. J lost 5 bases, V lost 4 bases, and 4 bases had no gene match. The CDR3 sequence is 14 residues long. Researchers took RNA transcripts and amplified the TCR beta CDR3 regions from them. During a first-round RT-PCR of the TCR CDR3, the HTBI primer set was used. TCRdb passed the multiplex PCR reads through MiXCR, listing each CDR3 protein once. The repertoire holds some 760,000 distinct CDR3 sequences, 12% to 15% seen once, with 9.5% to 13% in the top ten.

The clonotype comes from a woman aged 18-29 years with Graves' hyperthyroidism. Sequencing was done on a sample of blood. The chain couples TRBV11-2 to TRBJ2-1, with 8 nucleotides matching TRBD1. This chain's CDR3 is CASSWTGYNNEQFF. In DNA, the CDR3 is TGTGCCAGCAGCTGGACAGGGTACAACAATGAGCAGTTCTTC.